These 25 T cell receptor beta chains originate from one sample sequenced in a study of blood T cell repertoires in COVID-19. Produced via immunoSEQ multiplex PCR; TCRdb's table is partial and in-frame only. The sample gives some 54,000 clones, around 85% of which show up once; around a quarter is in the top ten. The sample was peripheral blood. Receptors were obtained from a woman older than 75 with COVID-19, enrolled during active disease.

Many counts were recorded for this clone. The rearrangement joins TRBV5-1 to TRBJ2-2; 8 bases align to TRBD1. CDR3 length equals 16 residues. Germline CDR1 reads SGHRS; CDR2 reads YFSETQ. V trimming: 5 bases; J trimming: 4 bases; junction bases outside the gene matches: 10. CDR3 region: CASSDRDRPTTGELFF. DNA of the CDR3: TGCGCCAGCAGTGATCGGGACAGGCCGACCACCGGGGAGCTGTTTTTT.

The chain carries TRBV18 and TRBJ1-1, with D possibly TRBD1 on 5 matching bases. This CDR3 has 14 residues. Per the germline V gene, CDR1 is KGHSH and CDR2 is LQKENI. Trimming removed 4 bases from V and 8 bases from J, with 17 bases in between. CDR3: CASSQTMDTTEAFF. The CDR3 DNA is TGTGCCAGCTCACAAACGATGGACACTACGGAAGCTTTCTTT.

V gene TRBV1 combines with J gene TRBJ2-5; the table names TRBD2, a call not compared with the DNA. TRBV1 is given as a pseudogene. The CDR3 is made up of 19 amino acids. The CDR3, as DNA: TGCACCAGCAGCCAAGATAGCCCCGGGGGGCGGGATGTTGTAGAGACCCAGTACTTC. Protein product: CTSSQDSPGGRDVVETQYF.

V and J are TRBV28 and TRBJ1-6, with D unresolved. Trimming cost V 1 base and J 4 bases, with 11 bases left between them. The CDR3 contains 16 residues. Germline CDR1 and CDR2: MDHEN and SYDVKM. The CDR3 nucleotides are TGTGCCAGCAGTTTATTTCCGGGATCATATAATTCACCCCTCCACTTT. Protein product: CASSLFPGSYNSPLHF.

This clone was recorded only once. The chain couples TRBV19 to TRBJ2-3; 9 positions match TRBD2. V lost 5 bases to trimming and J lost 8 bases; unmatched junction nucleotides: 11. The CDR3 has 15 residues. Germline values: CDR1 LNHDA, CDR2 SQIVND (reference sequence). The CDR3: CASSPSGMGKGTQYF. In DNA, the CDR3 is TGTGCCAGTAGTCCTAGCGGGATGGGTAAAGGTACGCAGTATTTT.

J is TRBJ1-6 and V is TRBV2, with TRBD1 matching over 11 bases. The CDR3 consists of 14 residues. CDR1 and CDR2 (germline): SNHLY, FYNNEI. The V and J ends lost 6 bases and 7 bases, in that order; junction bases with no gene match: 2. The CDR3 region is CASRGDRGNSPLHF. The CDR3, as DNA: TGTGCCAGCAGGGGGGACAGGGGGAATTCACCCCTCCACTTT.

This sequence joins TRBV7-9 and TRBJ2-7; 8 positions match TRBD1. V lost 4 bases to trimming and J lost 2 bases; unmatched junction nucleotides: 4. In germline, CDR1 is SEHNR, CDR2 FQNEAQ (reference sequence). The CDR3 spans 14 residues. The CDR3 loop reads CASSSGTGPYEQYF. The CDR3 DNA is TGTGCCAGCAGCTCCGGGACAGGACCCTACGAGCAGTACTTC.

This sequence joins TRBV5-1 and TRBJ2-5; 7 bases match TRBD1. The V and J ends lost 0 bases and 5 bases, in that order; junction bases with no gene match: 10. Germline CDR1 is SGHRS and CDR2 is YFSETQ. The CDR3 is 16 residues long. CDR3 nucleotide sequence: TGCGCCAGCAGCTTGGTGAGGGGGCGGGCCGGTGAGACCCAGTACTTC. As protein: CASSLVRGRAGETQYF.

This clone was counted a few times. The rearrangement links TRBV5-6 to TRBJ2-3; D not certain. The germline V and J ends were trimmed by 4 bases and 4 bases, with 19 bases remaining between them. This CDR3 region has 16 residues. Germline V CDR1 and CDR2: SGHDT, YYEEEE. CDR3 protein: CASSTPTQLSSDTQYF. The CDR3 DNA follows: TGTGCCAGCAGCACGCCGACACAGTTAAGTTCAGATACGCAGTATTTT. Complete variable domain (other parts from reference TRBV5-6 and TRBJ2-3): DAGVTQSPTHLIKTRGQQVTLRCSPKSGHDTVSWYQQALGQGPQFIFQYYEEEERQRGNFPDRFSGHQFPNYSSELNVNALLLGDSALYLCASSTPTQLSSDTQYFGPGTRLTVL.

The chain recombines TRBV6-5 with TRBJ2-1; TRBD2 agrees at 9 bases. Germline CDR1 is MNHEY and CDR2 is SVGAGI. The CDR3 runs to 14 residues. J gave up 9 bases and V 10 bases, and 13 bases lay outside the gene matches. CDR3 sequence: CATTGTSRRSEQFF. The CDR3 DNA reads as TGTGCCACCACCGGGACTAGCAGAAGGAGTGAGCAGTTCTTC.

This clone was detected a few times. CDR3 nucleotides: TGTGCCAGCAGCCAAGCGGCAGGGAAGACCTACGAGCAGTACTTC. This codes for CASSQAAGKTYEQYF. The chain combines TRBV3-1 (or the pseudogene TRBV3-2) with TRBJ2-7; maybe TRBD1 (5 bases). Germline CDR1 LGHDT, CDR2 YNNKEL (reference sequence). This CDR3 has 15 residues. Trimming took off 1 base at V and 2 bases at J, with 12 bases between the two ends.

This chain joins TRBV30 and TRBJ2-7; the match to TRBD2 covers 13 bases. Losses at the gene ends were 1 base for V and 12 bases for J; bases not matched to a gene: 3. Germline values: CDR1 GTSNPN, CDR2 SVGIG (reference sequence). CDR3 size: 12 residues. This CDR3 reads CAWSAGLAGLYF. CDR3 DNA: TGTGCCTGGAGTGCGGGACTAGCGGGGTTGTACTTC.

The gene calls are TRBV28 and TRBJ2-1; D possibly corresponds to TRBD1 (6 bases). V was trimmed by 7 bases and J by 7 bases, leaving 14 bases between them. Germline lookup yields CDR1 MDHEN and CDR2 SYDVKM. The CDR3 runs to 13 residues. The DNA for the CDR3 is TGTGCCAGCAATTTGCCCCAGGGGAATGAGCAGTTCTTC. Its translation: CASNLPQGNEQFF.

The chain has TRBV7-9 and TRBJ2-7, with 8 nucleotides matching TRBD2. This CDR3 is built from 15 residues. V lost 4 bases, J lost 0 bases, and 5 bases stayed unmatched. Germline CDR1 and CDR2: SEHNR and FQNEAQ (reference sequence). The chain's CDR3 is CASSSSSGNSYEQYF. CDR3 DNA sequence: TGTGCCAGCAGCTCCAGTAGCGGGAACTCCTACGAGCAGTACTTC.

V usage is TRBV7-9 and J usage is TRBJ1-1; no clear D gene. Trimming shortened V by 0 bases and J by 11 bases, and 10 bases separated the two germline ends. Per germline, CDR1 SEHNR and CDR2 FQNEAQ (reference sequence). CDR3 size: 12 residues. The CDR3 nucleotides are TGTGCCAGCAGCTTAGCGCATACAGCTGCTTTCTTT. This codes for CASSLAHTAAFF.

This clone has just one count. V is TRBV9 and J is TRBJ2-2; possible D gene TRBD1, 6 bases. Between the trimmed V and J ends, which lost 0 bases and 3 bases, there was a span of 6 bases. In germline, CDR1 is SGDLS, CDR2 YYNGEE. This CDR3 region has 14 residues. Here the CDR3 reads CASSVAGDTGELFF. The CDR3 DNA is TGTGCCAGCAGCGTAGCAGGGGACACCGGGGAGCTGTTTTTT.

This clone was seen just once. V and J are TRBV27 and TRBJ1-6; D ambiguous. Germline-derived CDR1 and CDR2 are MNHEY and SMNVEV (reference sequence). V was shortened by 3 bases and J by 9 bases, with 12 bases between the two germline ends. This CDR3 contains 14 residues. The CDR3 DNA reads TGTGCCAGCAGTTTCCAGCGGGTGTCTTCACCCCTCCACTTT. Residues: CASSFQRVSSPLHF.

The rearrangement uses TRBV12-3 or TRBV12-4 and TRBJ1-2, with TRBD1 as a possible D gene (5 bases). Trimming cost V 3 bases and J 3 bases, with 8 bases left between them. The CDR3 consists of 13 residues. The DNA for the CDR3 is TGTGCCAGCAGTTTCGGCAGGGACTATGGCTACACCTTC. This gives the protein CASSFGRDYGYTF.

The V call is TRBV7-2, the J call TRBJ2-3; D ambiguous. The V and J ends lost 1 base and 4 bases respectively, with 9 bases between them. CDR3 length equals 14 residues. CDR1 is SGHTA, CDR2 FQGNSA, per germline. CDR3 sequence: CASSLGGGSDTQYF. DNA of the CDR3: TGTGCCAGCAGCTTAGGAGGTGGTTCAGATACGCAGTATTTT. The complete variable domain, with remaining parts taken from reference TRBV7-2 and TRBJ2-3, reads GAGVSQSPSNKVTEKGKDVELRCDPISGHTALYWYRQSLGQGLEFLIYFQGNSAPDKSGLPSDRFSAERTGGSVSTLTIQRTQQEDSAVYLCASSLGGGSDTQYFGPGTRLTVL.

Judged by abundance, this clone is medium-sized (0.01 to 0.1%). The chain couples TRBV19 to TRBJ2-3, with 10 bases matching TRBD2. Losses at the gene ends were 5 bases for V and 0 bases for J; bases not matched to a gene: 2. Germline V lookup: CDR1 LNHDA, CDR2 SQIVND (reference sequence). CDR3 length equals 15 residues. CDR3 DNA: TGTGCCAGTAGTTCTAGCGGGAGCAGCACAGATACGCAGTATTTT. It yields the protein CASSSSGSSTDTQYF.

V is TRBV19 and J is TRBJ2-1; D may be TRBD2 (6 bases). CDR1 LNHDA and CDR2 SQIVND come from the germline V gene (reference sequence). The CDR3 has 14 amino acids. V lost 4 bases and J 7 bases, leaving 14 bases between the germline ends. DNA of the CDR3: TGTGCCAGTAGTACGATACTAGCTAATAATGAGCAGTTCTTC. As protein: CASSTILANNEQFF. The full variable domain, with the rest looked up from reference TRBV19 and TRBJ2-1, is DGGITQSPKYLFRKEGQNVTLSCEQNLNHDAMYWYRQDPGQGLRLIYYSQIVNDFQKGDIAEGYSVSREKKESFPLTVTSAQKNPTAFYLCASSTILANNEQFFGPGTRLTVL.

V usage is TRBV14 and J usage is TRBJ2-1, with 10 bases lining up with TRBD2. The germline CDR1 and CDR2 sequences are SGHDN and FVKESK. The CDR3 sequence is 17 residues long. Losses at the gene ends were 3 bases for V and 2 bases for J; bases not matched to a gene: 7. The CDR3 region has the DNA TGTGCCAGCAGCCAGCTATCTAGCGGGGGTGCCTACAATGAGCAGTTCTTC. Its protein is CASSQLSSGGAYNEQFF.

V gene TRBV30 combines with J gene TRBJ1-1; D is possibly TRBD1 (6 bases). This CDR3 is 13 amino acids long. V was pared by 7 bases and J by 5 bases, with 17 bases between. Germline loops: CDR1 GTSNPN, CDR2 SVGIG (reference sequence). CDR3 nucleotide sequence: TGTGCCTCCTCGACCCAGGGGAAAACTGAAGCTTTCTTT. Translated: CASSTQGKTEAFF.

This clone has just a few counts. The rearrangement joins TRBV27 to TRBJ1-6; D perhaps matches TRBD1 (6 bases). Trimming left V 4 bases short and J 10 bases short, with 17 bases between. Looked up from germline, CDR1 is MNHEY and CDR2 is SMNVEV (reference sequence). This CDR3 region has 15 residues. The CDR3 protein is CASSSLQGQGSPLHF. CDR3 nucleotides: TGTGCCAGCAGTTCCCTACAGGGTCAAGGATCACCCCTCCACTTT.

The table lists this clone with a few counts. The chain employs TRBV7-9 and TRBJ2-5, with a possible D match to TRBD2 (5 bases). Germline V gene data show CDR1 as SEHNR and CDR2 as FQNEAQ (reference sequence). Trimming pared 2 bases from V and 5 bases from J, leaving 12 bases between. The CDR3 extends over 14 amino acids. DNA of the CDR3: TGTGCCAGCAGCTTATTACCCGGGGATGAGACCCAGTACTTC. Translating it yields CASSLLPGDETQYF.